This entry features one T cell receptor beta chain sequence. This sample is part of a study of shared clonotypes between healthy human individuals. Profiling relied on immunoSEQ multiplex PCR, and the TCRdb table lists in-frame clones only, not all of them. The data show roughly 2,000,000 clones, about 95% seen once. In the naive CD8 group, cells lacked CD45RO and were positively selected for CCR7, so terminally differentiated effector memory CD45RA+ cells were left out. Sequences were obtained from naive CD8+ T cells sorted from blood. This clonotype was sampled from a man younger than 35 in good health.

In DNA form, the CDR3 reads TGCGCCAGCAGCCAAAGGGGGGGGCCGAACACTGAAGCTTTCTTT. It translates to CASSQRGGPNTEAFF. V and J are TRBV4-1 and TRBJ1-1; D perhaps matches TRBD1 (6 bases). Germline assignment: CDR1 MGHRA and CDR2 YSYEKL. CDR3 size: 15 residues. The V end was cut by 2 bases, the J end by 1 base, with 11 bases between.